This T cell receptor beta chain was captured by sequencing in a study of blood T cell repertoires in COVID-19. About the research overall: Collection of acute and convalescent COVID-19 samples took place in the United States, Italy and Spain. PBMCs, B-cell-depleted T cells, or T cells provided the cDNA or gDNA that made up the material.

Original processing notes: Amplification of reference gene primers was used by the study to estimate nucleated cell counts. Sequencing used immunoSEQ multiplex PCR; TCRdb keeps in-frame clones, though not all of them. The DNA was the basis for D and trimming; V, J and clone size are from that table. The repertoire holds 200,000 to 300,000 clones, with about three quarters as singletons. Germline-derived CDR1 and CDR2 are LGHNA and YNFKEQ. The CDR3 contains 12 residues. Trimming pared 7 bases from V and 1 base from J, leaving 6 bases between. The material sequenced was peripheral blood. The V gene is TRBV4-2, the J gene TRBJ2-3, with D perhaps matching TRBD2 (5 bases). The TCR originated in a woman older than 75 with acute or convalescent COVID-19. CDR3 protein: CASKAGTDTQYF. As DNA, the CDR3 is TGTGCCAGCAAAGCGGGCACAGATACGCAGTATTTT.